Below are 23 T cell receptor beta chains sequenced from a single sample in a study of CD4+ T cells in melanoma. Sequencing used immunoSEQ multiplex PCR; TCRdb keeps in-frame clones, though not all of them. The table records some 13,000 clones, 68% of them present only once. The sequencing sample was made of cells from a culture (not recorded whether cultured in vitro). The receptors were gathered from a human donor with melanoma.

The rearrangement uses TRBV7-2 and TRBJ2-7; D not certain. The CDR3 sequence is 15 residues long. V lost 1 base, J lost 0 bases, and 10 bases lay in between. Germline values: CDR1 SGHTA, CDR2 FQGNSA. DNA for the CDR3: TGTGCCAGCAGCTTAGTTCCGGGTTCCTCCTACGAGCAGTACTTC. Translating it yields CASSLVPGSSYEQYF.

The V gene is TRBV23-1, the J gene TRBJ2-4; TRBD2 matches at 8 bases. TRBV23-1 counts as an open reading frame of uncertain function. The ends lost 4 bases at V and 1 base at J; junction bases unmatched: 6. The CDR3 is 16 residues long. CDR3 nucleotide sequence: TGCGCCAGCAGTCCCCGGGGGGGCGGGGCCAAAAACATTCAGTACTTC. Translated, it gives CASSPRGGGAKNIQYF.

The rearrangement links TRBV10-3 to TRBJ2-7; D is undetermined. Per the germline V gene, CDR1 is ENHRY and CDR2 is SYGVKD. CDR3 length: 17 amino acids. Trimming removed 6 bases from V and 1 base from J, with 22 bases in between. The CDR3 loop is CAISDPPVKSGSYEQYF. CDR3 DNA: TGTGCCATCAGCGACCCGCCAGTAAAGTCTGGGTCCTACGAGCAGTACTTC.

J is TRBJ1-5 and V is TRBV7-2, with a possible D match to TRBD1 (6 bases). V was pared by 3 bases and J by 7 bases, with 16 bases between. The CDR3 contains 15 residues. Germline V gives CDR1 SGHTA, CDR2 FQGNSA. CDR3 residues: CASSLGWGPGQPQHF. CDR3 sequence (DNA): TGTGCCAGCAGCTTGGGTTGGGGGCCGGGCCAGCCCCAGCATTTT. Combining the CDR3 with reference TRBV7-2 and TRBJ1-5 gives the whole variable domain GAGVSQSPSNKVTEKGKDVELRCDPISGHTALYWYRQSLGQGLEFLIYFQGNSAPDKSGLPSDRFSAERTGGSVSTLTIQRTQQEDSAVYLCASSLGWGPGQPQHFGDGTRLSIL.

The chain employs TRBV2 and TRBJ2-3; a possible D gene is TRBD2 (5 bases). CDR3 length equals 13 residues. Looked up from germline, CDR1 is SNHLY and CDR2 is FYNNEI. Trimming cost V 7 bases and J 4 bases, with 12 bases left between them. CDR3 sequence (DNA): TGTGCCAGCAAACTAGTGATTTCAGATACGCAGTATTTT. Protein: CASKLVISDTQYF.

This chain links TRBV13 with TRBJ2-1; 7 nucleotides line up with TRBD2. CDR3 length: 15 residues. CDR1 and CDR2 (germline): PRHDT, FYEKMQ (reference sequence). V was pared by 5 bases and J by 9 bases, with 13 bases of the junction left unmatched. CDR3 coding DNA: TGTGCCAGCAGCACCCGGACTAGGGCACTCTCTGAGCAGTTCTTC. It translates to CASSTRTRALSEQFF.

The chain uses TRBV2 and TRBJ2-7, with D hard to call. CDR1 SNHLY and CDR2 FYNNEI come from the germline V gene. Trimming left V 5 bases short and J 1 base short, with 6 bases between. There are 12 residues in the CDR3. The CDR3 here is CASSTQSYEQYF. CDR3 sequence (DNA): TGTGCCAGCAGTACTCAATCCTACGAGCAGTACTTC.

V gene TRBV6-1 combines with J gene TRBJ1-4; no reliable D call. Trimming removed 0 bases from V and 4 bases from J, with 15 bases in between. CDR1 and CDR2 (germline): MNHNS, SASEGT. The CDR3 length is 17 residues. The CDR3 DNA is TGTGCCAGCAGTGAAGCTGCGAGGCGGCTGGGTAATGAAAAACTGTTTTTT. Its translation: CASSEAARRLGNEKLFF.

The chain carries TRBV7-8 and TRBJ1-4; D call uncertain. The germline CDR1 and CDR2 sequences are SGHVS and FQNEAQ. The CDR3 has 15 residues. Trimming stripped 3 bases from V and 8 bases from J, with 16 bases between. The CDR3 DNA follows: TGTGCCAGCAGCTTCGGACCCGGAATGGACGAAAAACTGTTTTTT. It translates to CASSFGPGMDEKLFF.

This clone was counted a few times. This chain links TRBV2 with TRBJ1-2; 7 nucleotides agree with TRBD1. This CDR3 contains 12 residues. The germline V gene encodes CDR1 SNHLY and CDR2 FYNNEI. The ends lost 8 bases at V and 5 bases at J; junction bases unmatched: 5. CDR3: CASVGQLYGYTF. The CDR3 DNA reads TGTGCCAGCGTGGGACAGTTGTATGGCTACACCTTC.

This CDR3 is CASSAQEQQPQHF. The CDR3 nucleotides read TGCGCCAGCAGCGCCCAGGAGCAACAGCCCCAGCATTTT. This chain links TRBV5-1 with TRBJ1-5; no clear D. The CDR3 totals 13 residues. The V gene lost 4 bases and the J gene lost 7 bases, with 12 bases spanning the gap. Per germline, CDR1 SGHRS and CDR2 YFSETQ.

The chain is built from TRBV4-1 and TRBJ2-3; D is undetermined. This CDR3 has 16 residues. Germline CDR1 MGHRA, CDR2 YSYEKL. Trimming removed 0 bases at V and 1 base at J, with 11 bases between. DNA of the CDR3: TGCGCCAGCAGCCAAGAGTCGGACGAAGGCACAGATACGCAGTATTTT. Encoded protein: CASSQESDEGTDTQYF.

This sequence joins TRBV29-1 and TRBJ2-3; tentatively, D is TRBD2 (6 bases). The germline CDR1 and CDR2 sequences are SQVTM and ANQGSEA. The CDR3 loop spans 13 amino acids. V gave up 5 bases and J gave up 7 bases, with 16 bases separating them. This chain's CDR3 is CSVKVAEGYTQYF. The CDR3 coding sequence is TGCAGCGTTAAGGTTGCGGAGGGATATACGCAGTATTTT.

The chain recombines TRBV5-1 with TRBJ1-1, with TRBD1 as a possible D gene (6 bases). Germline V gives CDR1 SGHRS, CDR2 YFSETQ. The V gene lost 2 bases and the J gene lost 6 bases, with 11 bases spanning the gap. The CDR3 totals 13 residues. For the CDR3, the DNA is TGCGCCAGCAGCTTTACAGGGTTCTCTGAAGCTTTCTTT. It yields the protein CASSFTGFSEAFF.

CDR3 sequence: CSVGEQGGNQPQHF. CDR3 DNA: TGCAGCGTTGGTGAACAGGGAGGCAATCAGCCCCAGCATTTT. This rearrangement joins TRBV29-1 to TRBJ1-5; possibly TRBD1 for D (6 bases). V gave up 4 bases and J gave up 2 bases, with 12 bases separating them. From germline, CDR1 is SQVTM and CDR2 ANQGSEA. The CDR3 runs 14 residues.

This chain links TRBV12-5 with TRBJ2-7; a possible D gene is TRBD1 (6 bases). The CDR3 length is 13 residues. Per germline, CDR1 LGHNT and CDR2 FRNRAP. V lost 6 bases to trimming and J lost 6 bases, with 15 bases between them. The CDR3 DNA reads TGTGCTAGTGGACCCTTAACAGGGACCGAGCAGTACTTC. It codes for CASGPLTGTEQYF.

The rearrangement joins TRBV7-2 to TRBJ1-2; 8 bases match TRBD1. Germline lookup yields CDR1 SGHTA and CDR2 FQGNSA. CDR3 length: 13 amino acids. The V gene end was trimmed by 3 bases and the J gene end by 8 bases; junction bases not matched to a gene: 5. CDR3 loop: CASSLSGGWGYTF. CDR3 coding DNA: TGTGCCAGCAGCTTGTCAGGGGGCTGGGGCTACACCTTC.

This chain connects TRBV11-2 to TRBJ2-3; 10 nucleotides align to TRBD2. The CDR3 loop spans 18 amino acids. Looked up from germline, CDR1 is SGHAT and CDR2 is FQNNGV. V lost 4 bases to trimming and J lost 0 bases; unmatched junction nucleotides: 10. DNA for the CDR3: TGTGCCAGCAGCTCAGGTAGCGGGAGGTCCTTTAGCACAGATACGCAGTATTTT. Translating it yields CASSSGSGRSFSTDTQYF. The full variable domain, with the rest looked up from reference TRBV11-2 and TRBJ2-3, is EAGVAQSPRYKIIEKRQSVAFWCNPISGHATLYWYQQILGQGPKLLIQFQNNGVVDDSQLPKDRFSAERLKGVDSTLKIQPAKLEDSAVYLCASSSGSGRSFSTDTQYFGPGTRLTVL.

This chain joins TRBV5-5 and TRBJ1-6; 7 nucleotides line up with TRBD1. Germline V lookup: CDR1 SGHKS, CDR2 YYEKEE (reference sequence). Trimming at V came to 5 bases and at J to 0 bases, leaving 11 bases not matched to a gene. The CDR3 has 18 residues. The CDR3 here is CASSRLRDSSSYNSPLHF. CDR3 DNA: TGTGCCAGCAGTCGACTCCGGGACAGTAGCTCCTATAATTCACCCCTCCACTTT.

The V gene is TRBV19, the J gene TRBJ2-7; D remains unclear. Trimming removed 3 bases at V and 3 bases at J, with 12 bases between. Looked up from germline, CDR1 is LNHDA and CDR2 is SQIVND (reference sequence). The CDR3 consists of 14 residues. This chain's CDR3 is CASSMGHLDYEQYF. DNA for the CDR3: TGTGCCAGTAGTATGGGCCATTTGGACTACGAGCAGTACTTC.

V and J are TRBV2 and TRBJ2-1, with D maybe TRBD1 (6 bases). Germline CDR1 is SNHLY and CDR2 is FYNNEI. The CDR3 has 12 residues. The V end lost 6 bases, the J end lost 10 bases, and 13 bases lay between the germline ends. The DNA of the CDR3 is TGTGCCAGCAGGGGTACCGGGACAGAGCAGTTCTTC. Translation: CASRGTGTEQFF.

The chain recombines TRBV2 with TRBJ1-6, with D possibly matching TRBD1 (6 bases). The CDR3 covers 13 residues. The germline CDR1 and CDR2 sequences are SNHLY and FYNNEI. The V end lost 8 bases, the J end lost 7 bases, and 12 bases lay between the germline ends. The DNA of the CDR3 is TGTGCCAGCCGGGGAGGGGGAAATTCACCCCTCCACTTT. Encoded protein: CASRGGGNSPLHF.

CDR3 DNA: TGTGCCAGCAGTTACTTGGGACAGGGGTACCACTATGGCTACACCTTC. Its translation is CASSYLGQGYHYGYTF. The rearrangement uses TRBV6-5 and TRBJ1-2; 10 positions agree with TRBD1. Germline loops: CDR1 MNHEY, CDR2 SVGAGI. Unmatched junction bases numbered 5, after V lost 1 base and J lost 3 bases. The CDR3 is 16 amino acids.